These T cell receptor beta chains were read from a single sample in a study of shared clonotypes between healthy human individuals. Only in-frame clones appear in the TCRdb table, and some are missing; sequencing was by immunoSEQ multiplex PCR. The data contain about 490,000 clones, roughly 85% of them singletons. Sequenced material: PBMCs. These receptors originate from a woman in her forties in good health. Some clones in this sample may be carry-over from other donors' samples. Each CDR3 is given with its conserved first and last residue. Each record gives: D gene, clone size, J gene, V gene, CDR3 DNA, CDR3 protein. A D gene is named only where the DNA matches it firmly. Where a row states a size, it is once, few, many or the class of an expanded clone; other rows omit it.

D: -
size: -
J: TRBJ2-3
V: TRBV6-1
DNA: TGTGCCAGCACAGGACAGCACTTTGATACGCAGTATTTT
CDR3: CASTGQHFDTQYF

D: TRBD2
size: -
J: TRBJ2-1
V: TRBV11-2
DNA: TGTGCCAGCAGCTTCTGGGGGCTAGCGGGGGGCAATGAGCAGTTCTTC
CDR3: CASSFWGLAGGNEQFF

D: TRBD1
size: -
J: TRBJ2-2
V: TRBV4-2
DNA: TGTGCCAGCAGCGGACGGACAGGGGGTTACACCGGGGAGCTGTTTTTT
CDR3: CASSGRTGGYTGELFF

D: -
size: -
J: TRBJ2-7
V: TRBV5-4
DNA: TGTGCCAGCAGCTTGGAGGGATCCTCCTACGAGCAGTACTTC
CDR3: CASSLEGSSYEQYF

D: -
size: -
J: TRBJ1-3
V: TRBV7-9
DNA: TGTGCCAGCAGCTTGGCTTCTGGCAGGGGAAACACCATATATTTT
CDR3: CASSLASGRGNTIYF

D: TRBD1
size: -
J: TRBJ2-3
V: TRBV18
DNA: TGTGCCAGCTCGTGGACAGGGCCTAGCACAGATACGCAGTATTTT
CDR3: CASSWTGPSTDTQYF

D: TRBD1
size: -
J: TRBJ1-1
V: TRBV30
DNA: TGTGCCTGGAGCCGGGACAGAGGGACTGAAGCTTTCTTT
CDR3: CAWSRDRGTEAFF

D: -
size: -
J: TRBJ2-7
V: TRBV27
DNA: TGTGCCAGCACCCCTAGCCGGGTAGCGGCTCCCTACGAGCAGTACTTC
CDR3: CASTPSRVAAPYEQYF

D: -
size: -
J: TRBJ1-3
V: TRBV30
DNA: TGTGCCTGGAGTGTACGGGGCTCTGGAAACACCATATATTTT
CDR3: CAWSVRGSGNTIYF

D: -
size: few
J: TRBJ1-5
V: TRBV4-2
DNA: TGTGCCAGCAGCCAAGTCACAACCGGGACCGAGATCACCCCCCAGCATTTT
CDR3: CASSQVTTGTEITPQHF

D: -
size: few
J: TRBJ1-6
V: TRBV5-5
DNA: TGTGCCAGCAGCTTGGCCGGGAACAACTATAATTCACCCCTCCACTTT
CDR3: CASSLAGNNYNSPLHF

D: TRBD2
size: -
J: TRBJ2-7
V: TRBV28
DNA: TGTGCCAGCAGTTTATACATGACTAGCGGCTCCTACGAGCAGTACTTC
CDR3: CASSLYMTSGSYEQYF

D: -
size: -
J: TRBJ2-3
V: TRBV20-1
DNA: TGCAGTGCGTCGGGGCCCGGCCAGTATTTT
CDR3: CSASGPGQYF

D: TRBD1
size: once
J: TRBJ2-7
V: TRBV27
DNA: TGTGCCAGCAGTACAGGGGGTCGGGTCTACGAGCAGTACTTC
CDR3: CASSTGGRVYEQYF

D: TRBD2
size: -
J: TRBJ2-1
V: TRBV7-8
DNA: TGTGCCAGCAGCCCCCGACTAGCGCCGAGCTCCTACAATGAGCAGTTCTTC
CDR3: CASSPRLAPSSYNEQFF

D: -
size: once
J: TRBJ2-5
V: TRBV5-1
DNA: TGCGCCAGCAGCTCTAGGGTCCAAGAGACCCAGTACTTC
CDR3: CASSSRVQETQYF

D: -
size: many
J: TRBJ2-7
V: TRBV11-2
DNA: TGTGCCAGCAGCCGGTGGCGGGGCGAGCAGTACTTC
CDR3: CASSRWRGEQYF

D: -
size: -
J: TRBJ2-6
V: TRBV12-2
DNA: TGTGCAAGTCGCTTACGTTGCTCCACACAAAGTCGGGCCAACGTCCTGACTTTC
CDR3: CASRLRCSTQSRANVLTF

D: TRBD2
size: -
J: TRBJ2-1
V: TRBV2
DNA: TGTGCCACGGGACTAGCTGTCTACAATGAGCAGTTCTTC
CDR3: CATGLAVYNEQFF

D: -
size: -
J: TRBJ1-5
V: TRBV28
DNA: TGTGCCAGCAGTTTAGGGAGATACGGCAATCAGCCCCAGCATTTT
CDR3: CASSLGRYGNQPQHF

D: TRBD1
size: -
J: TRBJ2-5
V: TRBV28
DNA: TGTGCCAGCAGTTTACCCTCGGGACAGATCGGGGAGACCCAGTACTTC
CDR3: CASSLPSGQIGETQYF

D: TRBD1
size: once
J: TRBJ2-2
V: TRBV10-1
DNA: TGCGCCAGCAGTGAGGGGACAGGGGGGAACACCGGGGAGCTGTTTTTT
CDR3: CASSEGTGGNTGELFF

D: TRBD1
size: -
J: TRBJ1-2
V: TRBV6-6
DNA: TGTGCCAGCAGTTGGGGACAGGGATCAGGAGGCTACACCTTC
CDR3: CASSWGQGSGGYTF

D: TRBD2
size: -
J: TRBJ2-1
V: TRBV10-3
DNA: TGTGCCATCAGTGAGCGGAAAGCGGGAGATGAGCAGTTCTTC
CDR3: CAISERKAGDEQFF

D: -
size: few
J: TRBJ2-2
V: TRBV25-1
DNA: TGTGCCAGCAGTGACCTCCCCGGGGAGCTGTTTTTT
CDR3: CASSDLPGELFF

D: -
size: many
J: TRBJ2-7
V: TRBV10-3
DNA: TGTGCCATCAGTGCCGGATCCTACGAGCAGTACTTC
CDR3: CAISAGSYEQYF

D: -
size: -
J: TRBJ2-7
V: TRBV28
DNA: TGTGCCAGCAGTTTAATAGGGACCCTCGACTACGAGCAGTACTTC
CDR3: CASSLIGTLDYEQYF

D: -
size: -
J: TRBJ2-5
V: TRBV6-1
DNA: TGTGCCAGCAGTGATTTCGGTGAGACCCAGTACTTC
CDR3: CASSDFGETQYF

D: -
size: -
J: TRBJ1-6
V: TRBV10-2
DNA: TGCGCCAGCAGTGGAAAGGGAAGCTCCTATAATTCACCCCTCCACTTT
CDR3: CASSGKGSSYNSPLHF

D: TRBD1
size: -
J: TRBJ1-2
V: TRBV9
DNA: TGTGCCAGCAGCGCTAGGGGGACAGGGTTTTTTAACGGTGGCTACACCTTC
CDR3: CASSARGTGFFNGGYTF

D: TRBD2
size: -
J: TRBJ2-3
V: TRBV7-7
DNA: TGTGCTAGCAGCTTGAAGCACGGACTAGCGGGAGCAGATACGCAGTATTTT
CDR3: CASSLKHGLAGADTQYF

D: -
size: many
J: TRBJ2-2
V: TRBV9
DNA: TGTGCCAGCAGCCCTGGGACTTACCAACGAGGGGAGCTGTTTTTT
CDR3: CASSPGTYQRGELFF

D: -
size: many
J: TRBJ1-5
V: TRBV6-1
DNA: TGTGCCAGCAGTGAGGGTTTTGAGGGACAGCCCCAGCATTTT
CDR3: CASSEGFEGQPQHF

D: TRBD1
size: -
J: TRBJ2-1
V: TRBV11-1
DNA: TGTGCCAGCAGTCCAGACAGGGGGCGGGATCGGTTCTTC
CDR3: CASSPDRGRDRFF

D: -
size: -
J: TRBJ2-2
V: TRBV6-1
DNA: TGTGCCAGCAGGATACGGACCACCGGGGAGCTGTTTTTT
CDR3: CASRIRTTGELFF

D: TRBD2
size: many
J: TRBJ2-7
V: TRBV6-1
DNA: TGTGCCAGCAGTGAGGCTAGCGGGAGTGCAGGCGAGCAGTACTTC
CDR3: CASSEASGSAGEQYF

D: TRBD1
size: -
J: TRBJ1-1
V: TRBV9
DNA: TGTGCCAGCAGCGAAGGGGGACAGGCAGGGACTGAAGCTTTCTTT
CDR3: CASSEGGQAGTEAFF

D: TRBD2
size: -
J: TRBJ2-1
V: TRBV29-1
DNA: TGCAGCGCAGGACTAGTCTCCTACAATGAGCAGTTCTTC
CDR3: CSAGLVSYNEQFF

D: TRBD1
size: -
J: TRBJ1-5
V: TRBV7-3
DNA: TGTGCCAGCAGCCTTAGCTGGGACAGGGGGCCCAATCAGCCCCAGCATTTT
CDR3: CASSLSWDRGPNQPQHF

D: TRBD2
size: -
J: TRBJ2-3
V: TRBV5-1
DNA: TGCGCCAGCAGCTTGGGACTAGCCCATTCTAGCACAGATACGCAGTATTTT
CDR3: CASSLGLAHSSTDTQYF

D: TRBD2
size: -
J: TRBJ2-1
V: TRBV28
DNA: TGTGCCAGCAGTTTCCCTAGCGGGACCAACAATGAGCAGTTCTTC
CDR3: CASSFPSGTNNEQFF

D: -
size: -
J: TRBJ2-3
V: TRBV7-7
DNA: TGTGCCAGCAGCCCAACGTTGATAGATACGCAGTATTTT
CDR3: CASSPTLIDTQYF

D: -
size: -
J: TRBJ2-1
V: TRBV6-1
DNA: TGTGCCAGCAGTGCCGGGCCTGAGAATGAGCAGTTCTTC
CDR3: CASSAGPENEQFF

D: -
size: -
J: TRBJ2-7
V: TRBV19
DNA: TGTGCCAGTAGTATTAGCCAGTCCACACCGACCTACGAGCAGTACTTC
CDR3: CASSISQSTPTYEQYF

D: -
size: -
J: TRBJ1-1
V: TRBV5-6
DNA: TGTGCCAGCAGCTTGGCCTTGTCAGGGGACACTGAAGCTTTCTTT
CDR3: CASSLALSGDTEAFF

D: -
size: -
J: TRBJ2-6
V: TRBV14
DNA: TGTGCCAGCAGCGGCCGCATTAGCTCTGGGGCCAACGTCCTGACTTTC
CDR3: CASSGRISSGANVLTF

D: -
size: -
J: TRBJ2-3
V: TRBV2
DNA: TGTGCCAGCAGAACGACGCTCACAGATACGCAGTATTTT
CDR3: CASRTTLTDTQYF